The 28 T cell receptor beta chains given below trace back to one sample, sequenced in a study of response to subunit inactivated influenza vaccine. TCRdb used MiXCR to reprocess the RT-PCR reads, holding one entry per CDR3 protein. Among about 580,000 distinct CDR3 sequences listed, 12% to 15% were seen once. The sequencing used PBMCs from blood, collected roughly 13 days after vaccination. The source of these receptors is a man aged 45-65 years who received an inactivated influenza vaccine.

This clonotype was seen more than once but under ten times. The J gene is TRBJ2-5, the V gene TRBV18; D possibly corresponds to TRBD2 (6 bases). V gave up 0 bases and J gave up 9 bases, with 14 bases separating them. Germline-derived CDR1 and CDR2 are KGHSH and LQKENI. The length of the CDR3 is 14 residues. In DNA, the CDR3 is TGTGCCAGCTCACCACCCCCGGAACGGAGGGCCCAGTACTTC. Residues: CASSPPPERRAQYF.

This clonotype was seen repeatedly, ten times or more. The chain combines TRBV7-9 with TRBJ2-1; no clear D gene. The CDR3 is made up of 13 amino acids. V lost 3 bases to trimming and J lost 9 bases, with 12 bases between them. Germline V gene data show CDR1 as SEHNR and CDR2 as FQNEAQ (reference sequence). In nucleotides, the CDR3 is TGTGCCAGCAGCTTTGGTAGCTGGAGTGAGCAGTTCTTC. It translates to CASSFGSWSEQFF.

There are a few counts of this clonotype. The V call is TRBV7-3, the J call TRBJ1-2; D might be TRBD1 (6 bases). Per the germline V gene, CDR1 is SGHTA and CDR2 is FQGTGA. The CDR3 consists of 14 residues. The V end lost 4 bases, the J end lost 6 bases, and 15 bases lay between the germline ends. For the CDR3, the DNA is TGTGCCAGCAGCTCACAGGACAGTGACGATGGCTACACCTTC. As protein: CASSSQDSDDGYTF.

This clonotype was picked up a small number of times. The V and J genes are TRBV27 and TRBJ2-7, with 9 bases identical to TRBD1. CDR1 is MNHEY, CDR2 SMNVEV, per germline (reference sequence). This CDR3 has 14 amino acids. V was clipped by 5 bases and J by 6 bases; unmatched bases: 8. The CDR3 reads CASSPGQGIGEQYF. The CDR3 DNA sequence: TGTGCCAGCAGTCCGGGACAGGGAATAGGCGAGCAGTACTTC.

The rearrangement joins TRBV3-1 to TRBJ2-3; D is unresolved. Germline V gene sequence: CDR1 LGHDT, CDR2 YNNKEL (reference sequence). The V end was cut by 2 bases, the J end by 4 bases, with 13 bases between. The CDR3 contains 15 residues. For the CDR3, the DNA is TGTGCCAGCAGCCAATCCTTGGTTCGGGCAGATACGCAGTATTTT. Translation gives CASSQSLVRADTQYF.

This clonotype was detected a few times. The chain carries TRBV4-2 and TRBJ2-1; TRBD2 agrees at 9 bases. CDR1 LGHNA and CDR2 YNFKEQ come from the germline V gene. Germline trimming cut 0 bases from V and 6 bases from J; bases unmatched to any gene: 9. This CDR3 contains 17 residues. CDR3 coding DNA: TGTGCCAGCAGCCAAGATCCCGGGCCTAGCGGGACCAATGAGCAGTTCTTC. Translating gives CASSQDPGPSGTNEQFF.

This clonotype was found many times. This chain's CDR3 is CASSQDEREIAGELFF. In DNA, the CDR3 is TGCGCCAGCAGCCAAGATGAGCGGGAGATAGCCGGGGAGCTGTTTTTT. V is TRBV4-3 and J is TRBJ2-2; 8 positions agree with TRBD2. The CDR3 runs to 16 residues. Germline V gene lookup returns CDR1 LGHNA and CDR2 YSLEER. The J segment lost 6 bases and the V segment lost 0 bases, leaving 6 bases of the junction unmatched.

The CDR3 reads CASSLGLAGGTAWNIQYF. CDR3 DNA: TGCGCCAGCAGCCTCGGACTAGCGGGAGGAACCGCCTGGAACATTCAGTACTTC. This chain connects TRBV5-1 to TRBJ2-4; 14 bases fit TRBD2. With V trimmed by 4 bases and J by 7 bases, 13 bases remained unmatched. The CDR3 contains 18 residues. Per the germline V gene, CDR1 is SGHRS and CDR2 is YFSETQ.

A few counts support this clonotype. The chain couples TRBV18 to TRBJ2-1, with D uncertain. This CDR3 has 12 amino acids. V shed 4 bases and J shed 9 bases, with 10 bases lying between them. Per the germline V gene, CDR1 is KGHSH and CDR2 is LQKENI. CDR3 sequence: CASSQSPAEQFF. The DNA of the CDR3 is TGTGCCAGCTCACAGAGTCCGGCTGAGCAGTTCTTC.

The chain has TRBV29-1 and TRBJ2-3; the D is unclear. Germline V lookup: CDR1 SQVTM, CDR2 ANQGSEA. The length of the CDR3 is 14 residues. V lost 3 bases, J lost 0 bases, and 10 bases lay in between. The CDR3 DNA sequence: TGCAGCGTTGAGCGCGGAGCTAGCACAGATACGCAGTATTTT. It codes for CSVERGASTDTQYF.

The CDR3 protein is CASSHDNHSPGVNTGELFF. For the CDR3, the DNA is TGCGCCAGCAGTCATGACAACCATTCCCCGGGGGTGAACACCGGGGAGCTGTTTTTT. This chain joins TRBV23-1 and TRBJ2-2, with a weak D call TRBD2 (6 bases). TRBV23-1 is an ORF; its function is uncertain. The CDR3 extends over 19 amino acids. V was shortened by 3 bases and J by 1 base, with 21 bases between the two germline ends.

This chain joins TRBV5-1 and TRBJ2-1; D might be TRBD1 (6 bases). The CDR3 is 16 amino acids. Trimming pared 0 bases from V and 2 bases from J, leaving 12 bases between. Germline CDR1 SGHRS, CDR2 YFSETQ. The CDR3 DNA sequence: TGCGCCAGCAGCTTGGGGGGACAAGGCGCCTACAATGAGCAGTTCTTC. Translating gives CASSLGGQGAYNEQFF. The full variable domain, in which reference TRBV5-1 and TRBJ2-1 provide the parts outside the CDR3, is KAGVTQTPRYLIKTRGQQVTLSCSPISGHRSVSWYQQTPGQGLQFLFEYFSETQRNKGNFPGRFSGRQFSNSRSEMNVSTLELGDSALYLCASSLGGQGAYNEQFFGPGTRLTVL.

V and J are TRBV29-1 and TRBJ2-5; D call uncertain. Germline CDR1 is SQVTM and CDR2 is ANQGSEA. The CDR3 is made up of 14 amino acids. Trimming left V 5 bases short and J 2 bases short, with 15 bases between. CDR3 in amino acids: CSVYPRLRQETQYF. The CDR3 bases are TGCAGCGTTTACCCCCGCCTAAGACAAGAGACCCAGTACTTC.

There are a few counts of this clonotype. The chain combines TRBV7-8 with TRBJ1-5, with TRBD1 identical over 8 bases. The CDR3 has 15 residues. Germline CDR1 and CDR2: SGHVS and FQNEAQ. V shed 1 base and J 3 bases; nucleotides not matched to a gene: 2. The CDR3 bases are TGTGCCAGCAGCTTAGGACAGGGGAACAATCAGCCCCAGCATTTT. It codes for CASSLGQGNNQPQHF.

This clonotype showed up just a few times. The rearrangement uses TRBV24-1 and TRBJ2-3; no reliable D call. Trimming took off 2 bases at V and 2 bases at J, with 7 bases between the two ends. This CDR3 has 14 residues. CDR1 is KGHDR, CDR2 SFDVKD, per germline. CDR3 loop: CATSDSVFTDTQYF. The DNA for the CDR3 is TGTGCCACCAGTGATTCGGTATTCACAGATACGCAGTATTTT.

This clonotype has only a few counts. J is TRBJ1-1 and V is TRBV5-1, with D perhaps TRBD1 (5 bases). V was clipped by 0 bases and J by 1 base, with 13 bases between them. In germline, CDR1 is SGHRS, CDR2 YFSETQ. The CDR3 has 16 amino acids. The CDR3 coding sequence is TGCGCCAGCAGCTTGGGAGGGGCCCTTACGAACACTGAAGCTTTCTTT. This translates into CASSLGGALTNTEAFF. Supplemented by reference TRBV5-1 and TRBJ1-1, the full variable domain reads KAGVTQTPRYLIKTRGQQVTLSCSPISGHRSVSWYQQTPGQGLQFLFEYFSETQRNKGNFPGRFSGRQFSNSRSEMNVSTLELGDSALYLCASSLGGALTNTEAFFGQGTRLTVV.

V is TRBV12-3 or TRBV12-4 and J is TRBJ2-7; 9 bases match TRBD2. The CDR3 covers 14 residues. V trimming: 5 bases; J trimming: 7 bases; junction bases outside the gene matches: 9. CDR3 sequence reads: CASSGMRGGWEQYF. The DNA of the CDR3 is TGTGCCAGCAGTGGCATGCGGGGGGGTTGGGAGCAGTACTTC.

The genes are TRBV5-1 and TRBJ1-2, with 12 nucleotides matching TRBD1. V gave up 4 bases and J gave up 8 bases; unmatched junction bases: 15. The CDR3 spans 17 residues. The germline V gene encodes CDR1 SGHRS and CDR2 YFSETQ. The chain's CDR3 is CASSPDLGQGAMSGYTF. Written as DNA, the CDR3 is TGCGCCAGCAGCCCCGACTTGGGACAGGGGGCAATGAGCGGCTACACCTTC.

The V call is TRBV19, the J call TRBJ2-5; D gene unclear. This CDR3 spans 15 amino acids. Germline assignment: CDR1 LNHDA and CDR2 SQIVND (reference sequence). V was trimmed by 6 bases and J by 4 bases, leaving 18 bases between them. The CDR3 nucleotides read TGTGCCAGTAGCGCCCGGGCCGACTTCGGAGAGACCCAGTACTTC. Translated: CASSARADFGETQYF.

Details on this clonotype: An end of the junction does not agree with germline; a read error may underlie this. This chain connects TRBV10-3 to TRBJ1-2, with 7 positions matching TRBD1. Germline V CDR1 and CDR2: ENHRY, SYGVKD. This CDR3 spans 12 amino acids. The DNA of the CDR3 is TGTGCCAGCAGTGACAGGGAGTATGGCTACACCTTC. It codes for CASSDREYGYTF.

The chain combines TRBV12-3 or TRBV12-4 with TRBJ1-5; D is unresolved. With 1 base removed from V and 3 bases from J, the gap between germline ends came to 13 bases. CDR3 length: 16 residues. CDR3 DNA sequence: TGTGCCAGCAGTTTAGTGGCGGGAGTGACCAATCAGCCCCAGCATTTT. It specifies CASSLVAGVTNQPQHF.

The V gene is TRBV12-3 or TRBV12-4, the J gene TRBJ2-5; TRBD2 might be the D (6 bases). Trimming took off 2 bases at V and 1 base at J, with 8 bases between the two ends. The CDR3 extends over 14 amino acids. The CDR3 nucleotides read TGTGCCAGCAGTTTAATGCGGGGCCAAGAGACCCAGTACTTC. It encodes CASSLMRGQETQYF.

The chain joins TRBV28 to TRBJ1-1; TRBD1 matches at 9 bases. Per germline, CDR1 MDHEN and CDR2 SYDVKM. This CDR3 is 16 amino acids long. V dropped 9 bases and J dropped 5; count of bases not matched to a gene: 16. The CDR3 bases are TGTGCCAGTCCCCCTTCTCCCGGGACAGGGAGGACTGAAGCTTTCTTT. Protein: CASPPSPGTGRTEAFF.

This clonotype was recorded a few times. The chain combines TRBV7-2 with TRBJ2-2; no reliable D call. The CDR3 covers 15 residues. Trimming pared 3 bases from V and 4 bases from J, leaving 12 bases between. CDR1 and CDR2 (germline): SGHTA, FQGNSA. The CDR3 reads CASSFQATPTGELFF. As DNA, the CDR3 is TGTGCCAGCAGCTTCCAAGCGACTCCCACCGGGGAGCTGTTTTTT.

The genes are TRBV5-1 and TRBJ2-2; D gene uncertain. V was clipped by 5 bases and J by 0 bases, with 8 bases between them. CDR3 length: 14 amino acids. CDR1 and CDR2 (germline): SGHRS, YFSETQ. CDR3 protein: CASRERSNTGELFF. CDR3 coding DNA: TGCGCCAGCAGAGAAAGATCGAACACCGGGGAGCTGTTTTTT.

In DNA form, the CDR3 reads TGTGCCAGCAGCTCTAGACTTACCGCCTCCTACGAGCAGTACTTC. Protein sequence: CASSSRLTASYEQYF. The genes are TRBV11-2 and TRBJ2-7; D unclear. The CDR3 is 15 residues long. The V gene lost 4 bases and the J gene lost 0 bases, with 13 bases spanning the gap. Germline V gene sequence: CDR1 SGHAT, CDR2 FQNNGV.

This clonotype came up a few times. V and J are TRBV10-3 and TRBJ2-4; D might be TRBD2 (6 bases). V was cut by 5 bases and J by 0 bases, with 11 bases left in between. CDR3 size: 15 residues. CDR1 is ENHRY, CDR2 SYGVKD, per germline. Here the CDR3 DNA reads TGTGCCATCAGTAGGGACTCTGGAGCCAAAAACATTCAGTACTTC. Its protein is CAISRDSGAKNIQYF.

DNA for the CDR3: TGCGCCAGCAGCGGAGTGCCGGGGGCCTATGGCTACACCTTC. Its translation: CASSGVPGAYGYTF. The chain uses TRBV5-1 and TRBJ1-2, with D possibly matching TRBD1 (6 bases). The CDR3 runs to 14 residues. V was clipped by 4 bases and J by 4 bases, with 14 bases between them. Germline V lookup: CDR1 SGHRS, CDR2 YFSETQ.